This T cell receptor beta chain stems from a study of type 1 regulatory T cells. Study as a whole: T-allo10 is a Tr1-enriched, alloantigen-specific CD4 T cell product made in vitro.

This clonotype appeared a few times. Each CDR3 protein is one row after TCRdb ran MiXCR on the reads. The sample includes some 89,000 distinct CDR3 sequences, about a third of them seen just once. The clonotype was recovered from a human donor in good health. Sequencing was performed on CD4+ T cells, either the whole sample or a sorted fraction (not recorded which).

The CDR3 DNA reads TGCGCCAGCAGCTTGGAAGGGACAGGGAGCGAGCAGTACTTC. It encodes CASSLEGTGSEQYF. This chain links TRBV5-1 with TRBJ2-7, with 9 bases that match TRBD1. After removal of 0 bases from V and 6 bases from J, the junction contained 4 bases not matched to a gene. The CDR3 loop spans 14 amino acids. The germline CDR1 and CDR2 sequences are SGHRS and YFSETQ.